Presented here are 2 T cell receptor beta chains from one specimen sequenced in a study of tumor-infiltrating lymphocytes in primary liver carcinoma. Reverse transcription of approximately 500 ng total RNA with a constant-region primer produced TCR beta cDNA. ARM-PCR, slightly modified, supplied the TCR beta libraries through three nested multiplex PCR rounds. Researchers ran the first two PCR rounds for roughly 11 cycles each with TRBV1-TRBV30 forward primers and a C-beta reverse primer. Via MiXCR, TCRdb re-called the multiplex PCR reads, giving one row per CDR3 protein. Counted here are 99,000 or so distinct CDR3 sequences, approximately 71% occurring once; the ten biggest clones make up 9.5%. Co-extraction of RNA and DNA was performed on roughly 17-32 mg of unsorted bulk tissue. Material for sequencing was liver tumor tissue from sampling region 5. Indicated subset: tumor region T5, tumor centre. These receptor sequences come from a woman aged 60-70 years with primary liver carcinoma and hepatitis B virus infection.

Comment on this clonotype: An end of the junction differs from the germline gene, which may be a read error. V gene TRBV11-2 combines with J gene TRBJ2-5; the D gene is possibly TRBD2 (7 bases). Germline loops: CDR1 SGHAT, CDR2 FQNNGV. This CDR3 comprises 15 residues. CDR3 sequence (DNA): TGTGTCAGCAGATGGACAGAAGGGGGGGGGGAGACCCAGTACTTC. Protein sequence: CVSRWTEGGGETQYF.

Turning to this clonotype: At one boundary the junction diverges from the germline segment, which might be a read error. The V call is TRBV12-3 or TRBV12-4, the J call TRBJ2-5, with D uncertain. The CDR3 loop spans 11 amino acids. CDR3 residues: CVSTLRKTQYF. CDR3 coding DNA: TGTGTCAGCACTTTGCGAAAGACCCAGTACTTC.